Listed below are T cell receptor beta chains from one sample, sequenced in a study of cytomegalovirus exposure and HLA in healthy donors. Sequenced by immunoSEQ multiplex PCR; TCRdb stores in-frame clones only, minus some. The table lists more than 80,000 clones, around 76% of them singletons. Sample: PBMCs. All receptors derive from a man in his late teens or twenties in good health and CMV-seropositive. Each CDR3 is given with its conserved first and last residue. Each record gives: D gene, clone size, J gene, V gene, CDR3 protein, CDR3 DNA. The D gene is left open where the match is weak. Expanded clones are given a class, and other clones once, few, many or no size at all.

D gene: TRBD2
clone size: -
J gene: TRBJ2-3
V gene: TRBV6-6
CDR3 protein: CASSYSTSGGTDTQYF
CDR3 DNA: TGTGCCAGCAGTTACTCGACTAGCGGGGGAACAGATACGCAGTATTTT

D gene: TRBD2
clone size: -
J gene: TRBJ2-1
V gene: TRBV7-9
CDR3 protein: CASSYSSGENEQFF
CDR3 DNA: TGTGCCAGCAGCTATTCTAGCGGGGAGAATGAGCAGTTCTTC

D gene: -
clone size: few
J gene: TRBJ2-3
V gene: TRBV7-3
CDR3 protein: CASSSGTSTDTQYF
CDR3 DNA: TGTGCCAGCAGCTCCGGGACTAGCACAGATACGCAGTATTTT

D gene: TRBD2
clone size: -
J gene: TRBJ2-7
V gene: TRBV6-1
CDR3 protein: CASSSLAVSSYEQYF
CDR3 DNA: TGTGCCAGCAGTTCCCTAGCGGTGAGCTCCTACGAGCAGTACTTC

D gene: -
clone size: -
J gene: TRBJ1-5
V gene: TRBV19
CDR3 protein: CASSGGTLGQPQHF
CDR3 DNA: TGTGCCAGTAGTGGAGGGACTTTGGGTCAGCCCCAGCATTTT

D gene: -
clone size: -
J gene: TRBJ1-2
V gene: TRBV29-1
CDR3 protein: CSSYRRNYGYTF
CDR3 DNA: TGCAGCTCATATCGGAGAAACTATGGCTACACCTTC

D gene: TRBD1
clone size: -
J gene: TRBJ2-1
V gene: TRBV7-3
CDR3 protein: CASSLRQGWEQFF
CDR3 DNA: TGTGCCAGCAGCTTAAGACAGGGATGGGAGCAGTTCTTC

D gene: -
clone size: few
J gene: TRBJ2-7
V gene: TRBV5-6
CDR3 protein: CASSLRVSYEQYF
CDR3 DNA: TGTGCCAGCAGCTTGAGAGTTTCCTACGAGCAGTACTTC

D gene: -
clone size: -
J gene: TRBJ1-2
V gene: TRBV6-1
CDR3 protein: CASTNNYYGYTF
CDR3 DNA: TGTGCCAGCACAAACAACTATTACGGCTACACCTTC

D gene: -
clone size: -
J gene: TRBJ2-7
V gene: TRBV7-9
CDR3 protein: CASSLSGRGSYEQYF
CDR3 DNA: TGTGCCAGCAGCTTATCAGGACGGGGTTCCTACGAGCAGTACTTC

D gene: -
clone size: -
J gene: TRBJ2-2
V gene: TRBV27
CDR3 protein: CASRRVENTGELFF
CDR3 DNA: TGTGCCAGCCGCAGGGTGGAGAACACCGGGGAGCTGTTTTTT

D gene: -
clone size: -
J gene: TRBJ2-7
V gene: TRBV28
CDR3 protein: CASSLYQAGEQYF
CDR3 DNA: TGTGCCAGCAGTTTATACCAGGCGGGAGAGCAGTACTTC

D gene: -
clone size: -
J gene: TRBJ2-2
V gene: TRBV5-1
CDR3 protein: CASSNDAAGELFF
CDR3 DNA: TGCGCCAGCAGCAACGACGCGGCCGGGGAGCTGTTTTTT

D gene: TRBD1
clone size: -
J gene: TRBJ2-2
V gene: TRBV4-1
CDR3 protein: CASSQDDRGGGGELFF
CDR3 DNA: TGCGCCAGCAGCCAAGATGACAGGGGTGGAGGCGGGGAGCTGTTTTTT

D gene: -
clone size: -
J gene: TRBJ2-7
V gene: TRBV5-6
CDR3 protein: CASSTPAGYEQYF
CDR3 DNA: TGTGCCAGCAGCACCCCGGCGGGGTACGAGCAGTACTTC

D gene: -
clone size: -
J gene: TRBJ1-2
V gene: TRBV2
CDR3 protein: CARGMGGNYGYTF
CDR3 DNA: TGTGCCAGGGGGATGGGGGGGAACTATGGCTACACCTTC

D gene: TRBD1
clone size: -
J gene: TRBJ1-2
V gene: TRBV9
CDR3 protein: CASSPGQGTGYTF
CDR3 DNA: TGTGCCAGCAGCCCGGGACAGGGTACTGGCTACACCTTC

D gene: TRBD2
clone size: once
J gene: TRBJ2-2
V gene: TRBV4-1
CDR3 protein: CASRSGGPDGELFF
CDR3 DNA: TGCGCCAGCAGGTCGGGAGGGCCTGACGGGGAGCTGTTTTTT

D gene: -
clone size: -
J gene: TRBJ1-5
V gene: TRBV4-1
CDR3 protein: CASSQVVTADQPQHF
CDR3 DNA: TGCGCCAGCAGCCAAGTAGTCACGGCGGATCAGCCCCAGCATTTT

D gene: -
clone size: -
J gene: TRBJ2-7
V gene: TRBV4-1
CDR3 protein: CASSQVRAGQSYEQYF
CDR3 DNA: TGCGCCAGCAGCCAAGTGCGGGCGGGGCAATCCTACGAGCAGTACTTC

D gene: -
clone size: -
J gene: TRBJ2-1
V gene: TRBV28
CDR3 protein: CASSRDYNNEQFF
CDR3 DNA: TGTGCCAGCAGCCGAGACTACAACAATGAGCAGTTCTTC

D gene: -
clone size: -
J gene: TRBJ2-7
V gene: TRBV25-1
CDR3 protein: CASSEGDRTYEQYF
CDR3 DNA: TGTGCCAGCAGTGAAGGTGACAGGACCTACGAGCAGTACTTC

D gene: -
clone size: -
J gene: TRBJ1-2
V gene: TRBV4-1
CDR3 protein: CASSPGTRNYGYTF
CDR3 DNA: TGCGCCAGCAGCCCCGGGACAAGGAACTATGGCTACACCTTC

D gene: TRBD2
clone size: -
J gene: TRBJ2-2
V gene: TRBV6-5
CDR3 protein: CASMGAGGMNGELFF
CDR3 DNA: TGTGCCAGCATGGGAGCGGGAGGGATGAACGGGGAGCTGTTTTTT

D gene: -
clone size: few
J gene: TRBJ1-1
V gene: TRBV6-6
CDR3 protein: CASSYPGNAEAFF
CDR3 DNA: TGTGCCAGCAGTTACCCGGGAAACGCTGAAGCTTTCTTT

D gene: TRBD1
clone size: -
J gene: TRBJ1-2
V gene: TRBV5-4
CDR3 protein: CASSSGGQGAHYGYTF
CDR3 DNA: TGTGCCAGCAGCTCCGGGGGACAGGGGGCTCACTATGGCTACACCTTC

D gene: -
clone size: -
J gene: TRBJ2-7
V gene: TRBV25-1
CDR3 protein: CASKRRSSYEQYF
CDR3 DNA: TGTGCCAGCAAAAGACGGAGCTCCTACGAGCAGTACTTC

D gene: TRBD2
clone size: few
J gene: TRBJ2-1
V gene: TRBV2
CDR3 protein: CASSDVGLAGDNEQFF
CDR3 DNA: TGTGCCAGCAGTGATGTGGGACTAGCGGGAGACAATGAGCAGTTCTTC

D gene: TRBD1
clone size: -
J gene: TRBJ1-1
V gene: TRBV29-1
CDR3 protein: CSVDRGDRVNTEAFF
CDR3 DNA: TGCAGCGTTGATCGGGGGGACAGGGTGAACACTGAAGCTTTCTTT

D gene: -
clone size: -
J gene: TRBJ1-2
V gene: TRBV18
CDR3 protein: CASSPPGQIYGYTF
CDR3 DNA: TGTGCCAGCTCACCACCCGGACAGATCTATGGCTACACCTTC

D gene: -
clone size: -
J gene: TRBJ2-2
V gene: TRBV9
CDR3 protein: CASTTGEMNTGELFF
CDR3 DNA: TGTGCCAGCACCACGGGGGAAATGAACACCGGGGAGCTGTTTTTT

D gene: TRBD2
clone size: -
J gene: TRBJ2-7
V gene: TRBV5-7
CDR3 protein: CASSFSTGLAGEQYF
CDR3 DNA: TGTGCCAGCAGCTTCTCGACGGGACTAGCGGGGGAGCAGTACTTC

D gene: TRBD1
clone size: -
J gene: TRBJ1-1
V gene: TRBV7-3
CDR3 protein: CASSQGTATEAFF
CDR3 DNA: TGTGCCAGCAGCCAAGGGACAGCCACCGAAGCTTTCTTT

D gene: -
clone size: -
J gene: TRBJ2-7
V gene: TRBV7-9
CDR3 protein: CASSLGGRYEQYF
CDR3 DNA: TGTGCCAGCAGCTTGGGGGGGCGCTACGAGCAGTACTTC

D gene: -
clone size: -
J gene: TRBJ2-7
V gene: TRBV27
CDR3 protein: CASLGLFPYEQYF
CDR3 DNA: TGTGCCAGCTTGGGCCTTTTCCCCTACGAGCAGTACTTC

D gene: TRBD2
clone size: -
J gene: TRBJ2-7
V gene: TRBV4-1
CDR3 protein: CASSQGLAGPGYEQYF
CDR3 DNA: TGCGCCAGCAGCCAAGGACTAGCGGGACCAGGCTACGAGCAGTACTTC

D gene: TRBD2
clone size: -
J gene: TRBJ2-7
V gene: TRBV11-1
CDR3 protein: CASSSGLAGSYEQYF
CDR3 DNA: TGTGCCAGCAGCTCGGGACTAGCGGGCTCCTACGAGCAGTACTTC

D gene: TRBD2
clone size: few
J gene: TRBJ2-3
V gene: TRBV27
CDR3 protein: CASGSRPRQGRGRAADTQYF
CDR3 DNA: TGTGCCAGCGGCTCCCGACCTCGTCAGGGACGCGGGAGGGCCGCAGATACGCAGTATTTT

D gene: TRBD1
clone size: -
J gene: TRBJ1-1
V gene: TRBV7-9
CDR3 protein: CASQTLDRGAFF
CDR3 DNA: TGTGCCAGCCAGACCTTGGACAGGGGGGCTTTCTTT

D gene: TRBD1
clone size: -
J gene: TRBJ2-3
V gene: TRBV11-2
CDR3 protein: CASSLARQGASDTQYF
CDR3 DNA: TGTGCCAGCAGCTTAGCCCGGCAGGGGGCATCAGATACGCAGTATTTT

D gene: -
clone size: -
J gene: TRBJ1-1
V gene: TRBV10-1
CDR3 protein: CASKPGRNTEAFF
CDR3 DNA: TGCGCCAGCAAGCCGGGGAGGAACACTGAAGCTTTCTTT

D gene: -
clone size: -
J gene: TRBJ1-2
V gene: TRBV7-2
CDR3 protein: CASGKGGEHGYTF
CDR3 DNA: TGTGCCAGCGGCAAAGGGGGAGAACATGGCTACACCTTC